This TCR beta chain was sequenced in a study of T-cell memory formation after mild COVID-19 (dated by TCRdb to the early 2020s). Turning to the overall study: TCR sequence clusters from the two donors were found to be largely donor specific. In a couple of donors, T-cell clones that expanded and contracted after mild COVID-19 were followed by sequencing TCRalpha and TCRbeta repertoires longitudinally. Two young, previously healthy adult volunteers made up the cohort, one male and one female.

This clonotype was seen a few times. No cognate antigen has been identified for it. No base qualities exist here, and no much larger clone lies one base off it. Ficoll-Paque density gradient centrifugation was the method used to isolate PBMCs. CDR3 length: 14 amino acids, cysteine to phenylalanine. The only DNA kept is the CDR3, 42 bases in frame from the first base. The germline V gene (reference sequence) sets CDR1 to LGHDT and CDR2 to YNNKEL. V and J are trimmed by 4 bases and 5 bases, and the gene matches miss 7 bases of the junction. For sequencing, an Illumina NovaSeq 6000 was employed. TCRalpha and TCRbeta cDNA libraries were built by 5'RACE with constant-segment primers, adding sample barcodes and unique molecular identifiers. Trizol reagent was used to extract RNA from every sample. Library amplification was performed in two PCR steps, and a second sample barcode and Illumina TruSeq adapters were introduced in the second step. Sequencing of libraries was performed on an Illumina NovaSeq with 2 x 150 bp paired-end reads. Under the source paper's analysis protocol: With migec v1.2.7, reads were demultiplexed and then collapsed into UMI-guided consensus sequences. Using mixcr v2.1.11, UMI consensuses were aligned to TRA and TRB V and J templates and then assembled into clonotypes. Clonotypes were classified as expanded or contracted when called significant by both edgeR and NoisET, with noise models trained on biological replicates. edgeR calls used a false discovery rate-adjusted p below 0.01 and a log2 fold-change threshold of 1. As an exploratory analysis of dynamics, max-normalized trajectories of the 1000 most abundant clonotypes were examined with PCA combined with hierarchical clustering. The CD4 or CD8 phenotype of responding clones was assigned using the separately sequenced CD4+ and CD8+ repertoires. Starting from the raw public reads, TCRdb applied fastp trimming at Q25, assembled clones with MiXCR and retained in-frame beta chains. Every distinct CDR3 protein forms one entry, paired with its most common genes and DNA. The V and J calls follow TCRdb's processing rather than the paper's. This sample gives 550,000 to 700,000 distinct CDR3 sequences in total; 15% to 20% of them show up just once. The ten largest make up around 11% of the sample.

Here is what the overall study found, with its caveats: Contracting CD4+ clones were found mainly in CM and EM memory subsets, while CD8+ clones were enriched in EMRA. Only two mild cases were covered in the study, and larger cohorts including severe cases with pre-infection samples were considered necessary. Clones contracting from day 15 to 85 had balanced CD4/CD8 phenotypes, while a second wave expanding from day 15 to 37 was biased towards CD4+. Whether the second-wave clones peaking on day 37 were SARS-CoV-2 specific was not confirmed. Some responding clones were found in pre-infection memory, which suggests that pre-existing cross-reactive memory T cells took part in the SARS-CoV-2 response.

This receptor was obtained from an adult woman who had mild COVID-19 (a few samples of this study predate the infection). The sample titles of this study are shuffled in the database, so cell type and time point are left out; the donor was told from shared clones. The chain uses TRBV3-1 and TRBJ2-7, and TRBD2 matches 8 of the central bases. Sequencing was carried out using PBMCs or a T cell subset sorted from them (not recorded which). The CDR3 has the sequence CASSPWTSRDEQYF. The nucleotide sequence reads as follows: TGTGCCAGCAGCCCCTGGACTAGCAGGGACGAGCAGTACTTC.